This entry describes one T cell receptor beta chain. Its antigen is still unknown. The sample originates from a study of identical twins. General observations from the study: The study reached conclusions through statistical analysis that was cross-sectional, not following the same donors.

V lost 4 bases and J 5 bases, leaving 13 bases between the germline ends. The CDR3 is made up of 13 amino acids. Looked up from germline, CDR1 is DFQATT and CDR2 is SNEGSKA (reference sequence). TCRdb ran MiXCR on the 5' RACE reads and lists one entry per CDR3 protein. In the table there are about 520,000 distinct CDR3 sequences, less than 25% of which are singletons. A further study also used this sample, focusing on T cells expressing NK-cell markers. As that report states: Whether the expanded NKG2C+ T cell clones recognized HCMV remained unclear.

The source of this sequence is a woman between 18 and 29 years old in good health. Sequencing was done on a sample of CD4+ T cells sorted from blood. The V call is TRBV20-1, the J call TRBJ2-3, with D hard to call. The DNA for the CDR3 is TGCAGTGCTAAGGGCTGGGCCCGAGATACGCAGTATTTT. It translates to CSAKGWARDTQYF.